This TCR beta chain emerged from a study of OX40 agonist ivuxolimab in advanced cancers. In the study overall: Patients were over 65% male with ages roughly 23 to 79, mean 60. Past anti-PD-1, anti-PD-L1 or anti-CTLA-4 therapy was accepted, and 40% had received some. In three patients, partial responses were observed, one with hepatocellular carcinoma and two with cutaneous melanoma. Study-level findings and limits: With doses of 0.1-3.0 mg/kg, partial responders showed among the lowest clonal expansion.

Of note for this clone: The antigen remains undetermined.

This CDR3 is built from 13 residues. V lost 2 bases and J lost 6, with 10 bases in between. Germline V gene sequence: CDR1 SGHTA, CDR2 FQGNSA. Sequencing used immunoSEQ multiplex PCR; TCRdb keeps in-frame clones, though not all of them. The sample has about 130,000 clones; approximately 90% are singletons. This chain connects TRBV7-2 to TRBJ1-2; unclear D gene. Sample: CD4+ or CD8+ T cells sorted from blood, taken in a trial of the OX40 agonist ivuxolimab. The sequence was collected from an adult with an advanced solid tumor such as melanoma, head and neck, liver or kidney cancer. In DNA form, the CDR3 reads TGTGCCAGCAGCTTACGTACAACAGATGGCTACACCTTC. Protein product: CASSLRTTDGYTF.